A single sample is the source of the 2 T cell receptor beta chains below, sequenced in a study of cytomegalovirus exposure and HLA in healthy donors. Use of 60 Vbeta and 13 Jbeta primers characterized the PCR. Libraries were prepared by immunoSEQ multiplex PCR; TCRdb keeps only in-frame clonotypes and omits some of them. The sample shows over 200,000 clones, 70% of them seen only once. Sequenced material: PBMCs. Receptors were obtained from a man aged 40-49 years in good health and CMV-seropositive.

The rearrangement joins TRBV20-1 to TRBJ1-1; tentatively, D is TRBD1 (5 bases). CDR1 is DFQATT and CDR2 is SNEGSKA in the germline V gene (reference sequence). V was clipped by 0 bases and J by 8 bases, with 7 bases between them. This CDR3 is 11 amino acids long. CDR3 coding DNA: TGCAGTGCTAGAGATAACAGGGAAGCTTTCTTT. Translation: CSARDNREAFF.

J is TRBJ1-1 and V is TRBV2, with TRBD1 as a possible D gene (6 bases). From germline, CDR1 is SNHLY and CDR2 FYNNEI. This CDR3 region has 14 residues. V was shortened by 7 bases and J by 5 bases, with 17 bases between the two germline ends. The CDR3: CASTFGGRGTEAFF. The CDR3 DNA reads TGTGCCAGCACCTTCGGGGGGCGCGGAACTGAAGCTTTCTTT.